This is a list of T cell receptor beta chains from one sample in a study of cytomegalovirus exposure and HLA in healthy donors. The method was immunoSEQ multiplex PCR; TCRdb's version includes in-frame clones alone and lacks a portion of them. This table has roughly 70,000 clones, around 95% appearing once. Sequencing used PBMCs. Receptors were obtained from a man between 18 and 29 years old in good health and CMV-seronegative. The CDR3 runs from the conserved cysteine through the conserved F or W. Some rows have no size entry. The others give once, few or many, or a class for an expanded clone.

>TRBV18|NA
CASSGQNYGYTF
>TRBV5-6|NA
CASSLGVANEKLFF
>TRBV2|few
CASRIDLAGTTNQPQHF
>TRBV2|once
CASLRNPYRVTNEKLFF
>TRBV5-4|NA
CASSLQVTSNEAFF
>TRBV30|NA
CAWMSGGNTGELFF
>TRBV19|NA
CASRGQGGNQPQHF
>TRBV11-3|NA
CASSSTGHGELFF
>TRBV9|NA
CASSAGQGTWYGYTF
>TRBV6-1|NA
CASSVGLAGQETQYF
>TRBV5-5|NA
CASSSRGGPLLDGYTF
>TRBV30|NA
CAWSDRDQPQHF
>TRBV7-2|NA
CASSSLGLAGGWQETQYF
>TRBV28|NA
CASSSWGPGQGAYEQYF
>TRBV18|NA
CASSPIQVTTEAFF
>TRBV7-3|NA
CASSLGQGNQYF
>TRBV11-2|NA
CASGGQGHTETQYF
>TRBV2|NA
CASTGTNEKLFF
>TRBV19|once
CASSRGTGTQYEKLFF
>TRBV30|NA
CAWTQGAPGYTF
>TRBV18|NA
CASFRDRDNYGYTF
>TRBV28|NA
CASSEPQAGARAYEQYF
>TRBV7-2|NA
CASSLGTLARRTEAFF
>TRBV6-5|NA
CASSYSREGASYEQYF
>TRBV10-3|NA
CAISVRVGEQYF
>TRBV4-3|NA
CASSQESGSHTEAFF
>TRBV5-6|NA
CASSPTTGAGLTDTQYF
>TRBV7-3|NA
CASSFGARDTQYF
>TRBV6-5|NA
CASGQVPTGDQHF
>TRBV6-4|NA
CASSEGGETDTQYF
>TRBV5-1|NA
CASTTGQPIQETQYF
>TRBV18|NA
CASSQETGDQPQHF
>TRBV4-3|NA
CASSQDRGFNGYTF
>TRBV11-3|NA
CASSRGGFSPSYEQYF
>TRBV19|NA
CASSLVTGTSVETQYF
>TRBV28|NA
CASSLRQGAGNTIYF